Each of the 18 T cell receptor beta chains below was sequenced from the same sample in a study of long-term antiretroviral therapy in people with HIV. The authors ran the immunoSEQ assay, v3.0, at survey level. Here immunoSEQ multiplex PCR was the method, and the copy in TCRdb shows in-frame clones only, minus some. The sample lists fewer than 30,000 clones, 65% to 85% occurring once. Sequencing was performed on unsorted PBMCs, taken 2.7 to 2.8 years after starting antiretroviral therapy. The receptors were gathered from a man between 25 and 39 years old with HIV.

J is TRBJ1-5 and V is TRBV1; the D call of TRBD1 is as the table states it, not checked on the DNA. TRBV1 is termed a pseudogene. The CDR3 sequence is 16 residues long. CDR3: CTSTRTGDYSNQPQHF. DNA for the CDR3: TGCACCAGCACCAGGACAGGGGATTATAGCAATCAGCCCCAGCATTTT.

The CDR3 DNA reads as TGCAGCGCGTCGGGGGGCCGGGGCTACGAGCAGTACTTC. Translation gives CSASGGRGYEQYF. The rearrangement links TRBV29-1 to TRBJ2-7; D perhaps matches TRBD2 (7 bases). This CDR3 spans 13 amino acids. Trimming removed 7 bases at V and 3 bases at J, with 16 bases between. The V gene's germline CDR1 is SQVTM and CDR2 ANQGSEA.

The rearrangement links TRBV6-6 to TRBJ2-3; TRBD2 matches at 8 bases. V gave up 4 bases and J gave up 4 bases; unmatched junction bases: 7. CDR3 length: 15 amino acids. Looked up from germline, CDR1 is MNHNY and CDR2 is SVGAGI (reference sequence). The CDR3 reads CASSSGTRGPDTQYF. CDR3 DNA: TGTGCCAGCAGTTCCGGGACTAGGGGCCCAGATACGCAGTATTTT.

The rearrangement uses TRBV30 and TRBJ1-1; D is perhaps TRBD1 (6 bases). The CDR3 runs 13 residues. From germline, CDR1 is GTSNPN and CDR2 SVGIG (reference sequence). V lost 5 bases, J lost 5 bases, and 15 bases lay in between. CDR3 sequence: CAWLQGGGTEAFF. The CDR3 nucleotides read TGTGCCTGGTTACAGGGAGGGGGAACTGAAGCTTTCTTT.

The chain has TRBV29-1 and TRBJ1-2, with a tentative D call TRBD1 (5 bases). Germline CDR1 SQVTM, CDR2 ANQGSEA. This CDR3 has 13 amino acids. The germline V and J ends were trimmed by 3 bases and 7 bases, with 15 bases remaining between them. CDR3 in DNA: TGCAGCGTTGAGTACAGGTTACGGGGTGGCTACACCTTC. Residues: CSVEYRLRGGYTF.

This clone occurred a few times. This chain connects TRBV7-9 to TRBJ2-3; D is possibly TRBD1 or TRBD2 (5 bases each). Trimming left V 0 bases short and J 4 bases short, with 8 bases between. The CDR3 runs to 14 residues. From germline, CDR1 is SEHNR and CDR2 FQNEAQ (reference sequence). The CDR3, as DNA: TGTGCCAGCAGCTTAGCGGGGGATCCAGATACGCAGTATTTT. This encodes CASSLAGDPDTQYF.

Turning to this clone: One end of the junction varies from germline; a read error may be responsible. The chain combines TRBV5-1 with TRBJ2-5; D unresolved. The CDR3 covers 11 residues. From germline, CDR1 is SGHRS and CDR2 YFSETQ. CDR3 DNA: TGCGCCAGCAGCTTAGGGCAGGTCTCCAACTTC. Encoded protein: CASSLGQVSNF. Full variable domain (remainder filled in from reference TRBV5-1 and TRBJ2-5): KAGVTQTPRYLIKTRGQQVTLSCSPISGHRSVSWYQQTPGQGLQFLFEYFSETQRNKGNFPGRFSGRQFSNSRSEMNVSTLELGDSALYLCASSLGQVSNFGPGTRLLVL.

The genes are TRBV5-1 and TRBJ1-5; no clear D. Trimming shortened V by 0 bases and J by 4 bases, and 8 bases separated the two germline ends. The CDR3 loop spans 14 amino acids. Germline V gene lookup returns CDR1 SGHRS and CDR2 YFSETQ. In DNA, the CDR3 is TGCGCCAGCAGCTTGGAAGTGGGGAATCAGCCCCAGCATTTT. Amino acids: CASSLEVGNQPQHF. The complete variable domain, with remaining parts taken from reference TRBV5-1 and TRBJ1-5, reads KAGVTQTPRYLIKTRGQQVTLSCSPISGHRSVSWYQQTPGQGLQFLFEYFSETQRNKGNFPGRFSGRQFSNSRSEMNVSTLELGDSALYLCASSLEVGNQPQHFGDGTRLSIL.

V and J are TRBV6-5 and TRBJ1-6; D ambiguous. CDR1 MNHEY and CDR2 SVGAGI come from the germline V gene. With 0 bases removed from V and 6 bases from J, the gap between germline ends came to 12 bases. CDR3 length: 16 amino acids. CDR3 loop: CASSYSTAAANSPLHF. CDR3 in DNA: TGTGCCAGCAGTTACTCGACGGCAGCCGCTAATTCACCCCTCCACTTT.

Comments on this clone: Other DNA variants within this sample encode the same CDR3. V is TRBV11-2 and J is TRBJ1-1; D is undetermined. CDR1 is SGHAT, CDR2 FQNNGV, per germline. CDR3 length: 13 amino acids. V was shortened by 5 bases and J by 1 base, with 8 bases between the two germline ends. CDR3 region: CASSRTGNTEAFF. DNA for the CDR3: TGTGCCAGCAGCCGGACCGGGAACACTGAAGCTTTCTTT.

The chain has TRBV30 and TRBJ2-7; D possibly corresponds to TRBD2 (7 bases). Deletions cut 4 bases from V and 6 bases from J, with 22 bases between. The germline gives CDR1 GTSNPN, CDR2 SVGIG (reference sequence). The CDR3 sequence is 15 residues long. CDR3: CAWTRPGGITSEQYF. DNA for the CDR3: TGTGCCTGGACTCGACCGGGGGGCATAACTTCCGAGCAGTACTTC.

CDR3 DNA sequence: TGCAGCGTTGACGCAGGTGGCAGGGCGCCCCTCTATGGCTACACCTTC. Translating gives CSVDAGGRAPLYGYTF. The V gene is TRBV29-1, the J gene TRBJ1-2, with D perhaps TRBD1 (5 bases). Germline V gives CDR1 SQVTM, CDR2 ANQGSEA. This CDR3 is built from 16 residues. The V end was cut by 3 bases, the J end by 4 bases, with 21 bases between. The full variable domain, with the rest looked up from reference TRBV29-1 and TRBJ1-2, is SAVISQKPSRDICQRGTSLTIQCQVDSQVTMMFWYRQQPGQSLTLIATANQGSEATYESGFVIDKFPISRPNLTFSTLTVSNMSPEDSSIYLCSVDAGGRAPLYGYTFGSGTRLTVV.

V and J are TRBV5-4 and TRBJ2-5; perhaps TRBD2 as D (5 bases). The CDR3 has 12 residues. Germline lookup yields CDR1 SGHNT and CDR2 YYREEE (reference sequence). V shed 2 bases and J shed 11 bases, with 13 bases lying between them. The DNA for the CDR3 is TGTGCCAGCAGCTTTATCGTCGGGGAGCAGTACTTC. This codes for CASSFIVGEQYF.

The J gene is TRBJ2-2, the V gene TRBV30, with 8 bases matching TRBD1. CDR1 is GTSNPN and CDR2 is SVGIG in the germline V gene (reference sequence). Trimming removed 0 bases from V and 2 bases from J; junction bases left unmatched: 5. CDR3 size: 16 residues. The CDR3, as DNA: TGTGCCTGGAGTGTCGGGACAGGAGTAAACACCGGGGAGCTGTTTTTT. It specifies CAWSVGTGVNTGELFF.

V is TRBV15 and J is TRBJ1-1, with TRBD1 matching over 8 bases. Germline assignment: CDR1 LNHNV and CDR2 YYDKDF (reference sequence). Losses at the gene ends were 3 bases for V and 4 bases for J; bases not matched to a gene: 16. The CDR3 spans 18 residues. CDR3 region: CATSSPTRTGLLGTEAFF. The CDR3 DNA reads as TGTGCCACCAGCAGTCCTACCAGGACAGGGTTATTGGGCACTGAAGCTTTCTTT.

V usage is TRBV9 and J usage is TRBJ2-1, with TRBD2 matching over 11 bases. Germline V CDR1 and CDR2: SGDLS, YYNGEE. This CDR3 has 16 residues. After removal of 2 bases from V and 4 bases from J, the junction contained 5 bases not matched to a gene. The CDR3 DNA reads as TGTGCCAGCAGCGTTTCGGGACTAGCGGCTTACAATGAGCAGTTCTTC. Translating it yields CASSVSGLAAYNEQFF.

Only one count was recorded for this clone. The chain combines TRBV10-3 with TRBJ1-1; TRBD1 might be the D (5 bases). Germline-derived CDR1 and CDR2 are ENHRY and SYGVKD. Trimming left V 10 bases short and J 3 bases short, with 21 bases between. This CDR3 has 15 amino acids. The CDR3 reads CATRREGATYTEAFF. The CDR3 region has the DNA TGTGCCACCCGAAGGGAAGGGGCTACGTACACTGAAGCTTTCTTT.

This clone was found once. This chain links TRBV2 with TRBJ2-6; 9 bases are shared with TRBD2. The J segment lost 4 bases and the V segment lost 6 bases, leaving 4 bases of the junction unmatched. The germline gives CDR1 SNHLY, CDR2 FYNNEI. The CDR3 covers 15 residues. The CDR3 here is CASRRLAVGANVLTF. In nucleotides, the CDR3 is TGTGCCAGCAGGCGACTAGCGGTCGGGGCCAACGTCCTGACTTTC. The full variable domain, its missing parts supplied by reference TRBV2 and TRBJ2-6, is EPEVTQTPSHQVTQMGQEVILRCVPISNHLYFYWYRQILGQKVEFLVSFYNNEISEKSEIFDDQFSVERPDGSNFTLKIRSTKLEDSAMYFCASRRLAVGANVLTFGAGSRLTVL.